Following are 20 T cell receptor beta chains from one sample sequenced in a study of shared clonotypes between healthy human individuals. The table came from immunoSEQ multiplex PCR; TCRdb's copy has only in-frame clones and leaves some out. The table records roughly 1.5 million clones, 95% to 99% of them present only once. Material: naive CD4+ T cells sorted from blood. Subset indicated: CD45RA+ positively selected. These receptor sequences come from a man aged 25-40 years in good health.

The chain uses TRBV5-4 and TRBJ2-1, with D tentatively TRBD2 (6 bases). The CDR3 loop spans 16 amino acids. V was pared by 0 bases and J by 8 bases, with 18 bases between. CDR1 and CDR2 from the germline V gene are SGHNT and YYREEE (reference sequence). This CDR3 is CASSLGGGRKGDEQFF. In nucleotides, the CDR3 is TGTGCCAGCAGCTTGGGGGGAGGACGTAAAGGGGATGAGCAGTTCTTC.

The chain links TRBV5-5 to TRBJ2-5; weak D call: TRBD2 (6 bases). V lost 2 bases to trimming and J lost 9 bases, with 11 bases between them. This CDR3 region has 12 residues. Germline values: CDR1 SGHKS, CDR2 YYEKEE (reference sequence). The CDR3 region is CASSLTTGAQYF. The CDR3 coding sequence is TGTGCCAGCAGCTTAACGACGGGGGCCCAGTACTTC.

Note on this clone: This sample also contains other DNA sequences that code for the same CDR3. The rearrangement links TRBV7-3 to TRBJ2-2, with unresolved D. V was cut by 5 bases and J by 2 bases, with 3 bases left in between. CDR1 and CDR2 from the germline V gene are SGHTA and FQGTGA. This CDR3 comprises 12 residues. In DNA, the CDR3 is TGTGCCAGCAGCAGTAACACCGGGGAGCTGTTTTTT. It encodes CASSSNTGELFF.

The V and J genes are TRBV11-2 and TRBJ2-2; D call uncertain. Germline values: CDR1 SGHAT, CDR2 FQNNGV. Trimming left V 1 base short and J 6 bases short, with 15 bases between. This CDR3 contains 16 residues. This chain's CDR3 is CASSLAPDWPPGELFF. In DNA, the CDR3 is TGTGCCAGCAGCTTAGCGCCCGACTGGCCCCCCGGGGAGCTGTTTTTT.

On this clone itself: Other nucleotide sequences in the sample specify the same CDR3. CDR3 region: CASSLRGSNQPQHF. The CDR3 DNA is TGTGCCAGCAGCCTCAGGGGGAGCAATCAGCCCCAGCATTTT. V and J are TRBV7-9 and TRBJ1-5; 7 bases are a match to TRBD1. The germline CDR1 and CDR2 sequences are SEHNR and FQNEAQ (reference sequence). The ends lost 5 bases at V and 1 base at J; junction bases unmatched: 2. The CDR3 has 14 residues.

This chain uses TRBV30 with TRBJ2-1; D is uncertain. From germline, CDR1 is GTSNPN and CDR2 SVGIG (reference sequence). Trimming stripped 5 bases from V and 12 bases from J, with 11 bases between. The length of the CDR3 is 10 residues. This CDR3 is CAWDGLGQFF. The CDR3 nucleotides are TGTGCCTGGGACGGCCTGGGGCAGTTCTTC.

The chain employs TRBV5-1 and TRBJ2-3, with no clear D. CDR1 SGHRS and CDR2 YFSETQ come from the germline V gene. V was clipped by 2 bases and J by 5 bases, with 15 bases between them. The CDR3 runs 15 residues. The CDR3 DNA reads TGCGCCAGCAGCTTTGCAGGATTGCTGGGAGATACGCAGTATTTT. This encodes CASSFAGLLGDTQYF.

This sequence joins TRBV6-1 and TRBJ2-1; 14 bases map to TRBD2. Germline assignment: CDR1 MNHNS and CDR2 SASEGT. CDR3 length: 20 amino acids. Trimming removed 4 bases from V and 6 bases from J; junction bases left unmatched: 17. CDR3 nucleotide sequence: TGTGCCAGCAGTGGACCCGGGACTAGCGGGAGTGGGGCTCTCGGCAATGAGCAGTTCTTC. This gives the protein CASSGPGTSGSGALGNEQFF.

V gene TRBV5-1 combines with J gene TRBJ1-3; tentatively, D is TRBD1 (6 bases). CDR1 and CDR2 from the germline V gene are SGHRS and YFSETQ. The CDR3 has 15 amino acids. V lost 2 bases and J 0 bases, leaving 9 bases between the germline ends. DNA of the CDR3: TGCGCCAGCAGCTTCACACAGGGCTCTGGAAACACCATATATTTT. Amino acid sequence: CASSFTQGSGNTIYF.

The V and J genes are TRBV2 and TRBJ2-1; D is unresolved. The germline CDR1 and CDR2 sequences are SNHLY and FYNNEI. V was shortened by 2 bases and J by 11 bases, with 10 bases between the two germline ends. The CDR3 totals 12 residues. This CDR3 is CASSELPAKQFF. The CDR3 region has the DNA TGTGCCAGCAGTGAACTACCGGCCAAGCAGTTCTTC.

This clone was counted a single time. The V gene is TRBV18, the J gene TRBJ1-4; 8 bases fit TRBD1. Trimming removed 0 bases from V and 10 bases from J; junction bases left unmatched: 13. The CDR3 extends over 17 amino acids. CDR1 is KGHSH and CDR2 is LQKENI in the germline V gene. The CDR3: CASSPPARTGFMGKLFF. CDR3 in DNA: TGTGCCAGCTCACCACCGGCGAGGACAGGGTTTATGGGAAAACTGTTTTTT.

The CDR3 coding sequence is TGTGCCAGCAGTTTTAGCGGGAGCTTGAATGAGCAGTTCTTC. Its protein is CASSFSGSLNEQFF. The chain is built from TRBV27 and TRBJ2-1; 9 positions agree with TRBD2. V was pared by 3 bases and J by 7 bases, with 4 bases of the junction left unmatched. The CDR3 extends over 14 amino acids. Germline V lookup: CDR1 MNHEY, CDR2 SMNVEV (reference sequence).

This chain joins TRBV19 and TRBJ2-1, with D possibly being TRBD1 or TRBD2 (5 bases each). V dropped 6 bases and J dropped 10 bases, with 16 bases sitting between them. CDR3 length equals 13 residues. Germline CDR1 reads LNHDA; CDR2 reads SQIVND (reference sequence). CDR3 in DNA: TGTGCCAGTAGCCCGGGGCTAGCCAGCGAGCAGTTCTTC. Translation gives CASSPGLASEQFF. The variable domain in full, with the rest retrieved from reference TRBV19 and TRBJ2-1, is DGGITQSPKYLFRKEGQNVTLSCEQNLNHDAMYWYRQDPGQGLRLIYYSQIVNDFQKGDIAEGYSVSREKKESFPLTVTSAQKNPTAFYLCASSPGLASEQFFGPGTRLTVL.

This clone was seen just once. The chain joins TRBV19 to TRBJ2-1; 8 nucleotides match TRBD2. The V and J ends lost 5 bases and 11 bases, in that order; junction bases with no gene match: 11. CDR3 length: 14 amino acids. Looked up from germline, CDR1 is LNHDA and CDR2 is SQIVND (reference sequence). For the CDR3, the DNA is TGTGCCAGTAGTGAAACTAGCGGTCGTACCCAGCAGTTCTTC. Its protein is CASSETSGRTQQFF.

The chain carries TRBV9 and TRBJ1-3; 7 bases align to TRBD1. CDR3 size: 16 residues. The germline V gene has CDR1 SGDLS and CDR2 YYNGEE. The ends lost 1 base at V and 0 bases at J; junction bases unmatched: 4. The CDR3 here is CASSVTGTVSGNTIYF. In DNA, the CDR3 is TGTGCCAGCAGCGTAACCGGGACAGTCTCTGGAAACACCATATATTTT.

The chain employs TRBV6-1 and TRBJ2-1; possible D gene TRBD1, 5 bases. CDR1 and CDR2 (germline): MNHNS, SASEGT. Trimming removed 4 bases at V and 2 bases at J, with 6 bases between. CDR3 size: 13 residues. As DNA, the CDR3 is TGTGCCAGCAGTGGCAGGGCCTACAATGAGCAGTTCTTC. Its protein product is CASSGRAYNEQFF.

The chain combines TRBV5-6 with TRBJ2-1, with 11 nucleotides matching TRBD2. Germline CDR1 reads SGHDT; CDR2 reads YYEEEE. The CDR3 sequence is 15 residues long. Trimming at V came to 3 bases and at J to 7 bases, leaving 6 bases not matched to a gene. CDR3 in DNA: TGTGCCAGCAGCTCGGGACTAGCGGTTTATAATGAGCAGTTCTTC. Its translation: CASSSGLAVYNEQFF.

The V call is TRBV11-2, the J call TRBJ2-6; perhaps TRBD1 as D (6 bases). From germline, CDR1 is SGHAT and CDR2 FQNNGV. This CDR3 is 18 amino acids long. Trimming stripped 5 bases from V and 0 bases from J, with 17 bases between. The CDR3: CASSLQATGYSGANVLTF. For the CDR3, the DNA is TGTGCCAGCAGCCTACAGGCGACAGGTTACTCTGGGGCCAACGTCCTGACTTTC. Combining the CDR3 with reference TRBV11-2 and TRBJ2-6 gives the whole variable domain EAGVAQSPRYKIIEKRQSVAFWCNPISGHATLYWYQQILGQGPKLLIQFQNNGVVDDSQLPKDRFSAERLKGVDSTLKIQPAKLEDSAVYLCASSLQATGYSGANVLTFGAGSRLTVL.

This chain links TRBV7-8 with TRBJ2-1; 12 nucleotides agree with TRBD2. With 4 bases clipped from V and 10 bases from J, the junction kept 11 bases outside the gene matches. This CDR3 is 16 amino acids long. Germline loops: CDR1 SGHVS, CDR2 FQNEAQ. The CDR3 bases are TGTGCCAGCAGCTCTAGACTAGCGGGAGTCGGAGGAGAGCAGTTCTTC. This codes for CASSSRLAGVGGEQFF.

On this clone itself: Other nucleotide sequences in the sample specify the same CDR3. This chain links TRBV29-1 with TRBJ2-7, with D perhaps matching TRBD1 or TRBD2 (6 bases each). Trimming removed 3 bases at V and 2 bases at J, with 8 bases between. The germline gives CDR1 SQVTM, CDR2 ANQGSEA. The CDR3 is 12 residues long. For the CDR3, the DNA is TGCAGCGTTGATGGGGGGCCCTACGAGCAGTACTTC. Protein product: CSVDGGPYEQYF.